This T cell receptor (beta chain) appears in the sequencing data of a study of T-cell memory formation after mild COVID-19. Study as a whole: Clusters were largely donor specific.

Each CDR3 protein is one row after TCRdb ran MiXCR on the 5' RACE reads. Of 550,000 to 650,000 distinct CDR3 sequences in the sample, about 18% were seen once. Notes on this clonotype: The antigen is undetermined.

V was trimmed by 3 bases and J by 3 bases, leaving 8 bases between them. The germline CDR1 and CDR2 sequences are GTSNPN and SVGIG (reference sequence). The CDR3 has 12 residues. Study results and caveats: Balance between CD4 and CD8 was seen in clones contracting day 15 to 85, and a CD4+ lean was seen in later expanders. The pre-infection memory compartment contained some responding clones, suggesting cross-reactive memory joined.

Sequencing used PBMCs or a T cell subset sorted from them (not recorded which). This TCR was sampled from an adult woman who had mild COVID-19 (a few samples of this study predate the infection). Cell type and time point are not known. The V gene is TRBV30, the J gene TRBJ1-2; D is uncertain. CDR3 nucleotides: TGTGCCTGGAGCCAACTGCACTATGGCTACACCTTC. Protein: CAWSQLHYGYTF.